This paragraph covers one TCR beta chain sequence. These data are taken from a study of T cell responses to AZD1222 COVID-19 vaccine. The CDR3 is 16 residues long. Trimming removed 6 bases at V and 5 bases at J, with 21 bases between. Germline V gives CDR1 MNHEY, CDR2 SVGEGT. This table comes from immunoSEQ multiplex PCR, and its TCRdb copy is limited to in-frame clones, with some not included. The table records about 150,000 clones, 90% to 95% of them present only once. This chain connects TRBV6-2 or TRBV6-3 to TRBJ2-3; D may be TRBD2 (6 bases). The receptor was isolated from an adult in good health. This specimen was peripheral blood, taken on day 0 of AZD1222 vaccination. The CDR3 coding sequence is TGTGCCAGCAGCTCATACACTAGCAATATGGAAGATACGCAGTATTTT. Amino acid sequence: CASSSYTSNMEDTQYF.